Listed below are T cell receptor beta chains from one sample, sequenced in a study of blood T cell repertoires in COVID-19. TCRdb keeps only in-frame clones here, not all; method: immunoSEQ multiplex PCR. The table lists fewer than 85,000 clones, around 80% of them singletons. Sequenced material: peripheral blood. These TCRs come from a human donor in a cohort sampled during active COVID-19. The CDR3 runs from the conserved cysteine through the conserved F or W. The D gene is left open where the match is weak. The size entry is marked missing in some rows and otherwise reads once, few, many or a size class.

size,V,D,J,CDR3,DNA
few,TRBV30,-,TRBJ1-2,CAWSVNRDYGYTF,TGTGCCTGGAGTGTAAACAGGGACTATGGCTACACCTTC
medium-sized,TRBV7-2,TRBD2,TRBJ2-7,CASSHSGGARLPSYEQYF,TGTGCCAGCAGCCATAGCGGGGGGGCAAGACTACCCTCCTACGAGCAGTACTTC
-,TRBV18,TRBD1,TRBJ2-3,CASSPETGDTDTQYF,TGTGCCAGCTCACCAGAGACAGGGGACACAGATACGCAGTATTTT
-,TRBV5-1,TRBD1,TRBJ1-4,CASSDGTATNEKLFF,TGCGCCAGCAGCGATGGGACAGCAACTAATGAAAAACTGTTTTTT
-,TRBV12-5,-,TRBJ1-1,CASGPQGAGNTEAFF,TGTGCTAGTGGACCACAGGGTGCGGGGAACACTGAAGCTTTCTTT
-,TRBV15,TRBD1,TRBJ2-5,CATSRSLTGGETQYF,TGTGCCACCAGCAGGAGTCTGACAGGGGGAGAGACCCAGTACTTC
-,TRBV11-2,TRBD1,TRBJ1-2,CASSVTWDREYGYTF,TGTGCCAGCAGCGTGACCTGGGACAGGGAATATGGCTACACCTTC
-,TRBV5-1,TRBD2,TRBJ2-7,CASSLGGTSGDEQYF,TGCGCCAGCAGCTTGGGGGGGACTAGCGGGGACGAGCAGTACTTC
-,TRBV27,-,TRBJ2-2,CASSLLRSGQSNTGELFF,TGTGCCAGCAGCCTACTCCGATCGGGACAATCGAACACCGGGGAGCTGTTTTTT
-,TRBV3-1/TRBV3-2,TRBD2,TRBJ2-7,CASSQDLASGVLYEQYF,TGTGCCAGCAGCCAAGATTTGGCTAGCGGGGTTCTTTACGAGCAGTACTTC
-,TRBV18,TRBD1,TRBJ2-7,CASSPPVSVVDRGWDEQYF,TGTGCCAGCTCACCACCTGTTTCAGTCGTAGACAGGGGGTGGGACGAGCAGTACTTC
-,TRBV2,-,TRBJ1-4,CASMRQSNEKLFF,TGTGCCAGCATGAGACAGTCCAATGAAAAACTGTTTTTT
-,TRBV15,-,TRBJ1-5,CATSGFGGAQPQHF,TGTGCCACCAGCGGATTTGGAGGGGCTCAGCCCCAGCATTTT
-,TRBV3-1/TRBV3-2,-,TRBJ2-1,CASSLDIEQFF,TGTGCCAGCAGCCTAGACATTGAGCAGTTCTTC
-,TRBV4-1,TRBD2,TRBJ2-2,CASSPGLAGGPNTGELFF,TGCGCCAGCAGCCCGGGACTAGCGGGGGGTCCGAACACCGGGGAGCTGTTTTTT
-,TRBV6-5,-,TRBJ2-7,CASREWEQYF,TGTGCCAGCAGAGAGTGGGAGCAGTACTTC
-,TRBV28,-,TRBJ1-5,CASSANRRVRQPQHF,TGTGCCAGCAGTGCCAACCGCAGGGTCCGGCAGCCCCAGCATTTT
-,TRBV29-1,TRBD1,TRBJ2-5,CSVREGGAETQYF,TGCAGCGTCCGGGAAGGGGGCGCTGAGACCCAGTACTTC
-,TRBV20-1,-,TRBJ1-2,CSARDFYGYTF,TGCAGTGCCAGGGACTTCTATGGCTACACCTTC
-,TRBV10-1,-,TRBJ2-5,CASSTGHPEEETQYF,TGCGCCAGCAGTACGGGACATCCCGAGGAAGAGACCCAGTACTTC
once,TRBV6-1,-,TRBJ1-2,CASSEANRVTF,TGTGCCAGCAGTGAAGCCAACAGGGTCACCTTC
-,TRBV11-2,TRBD2,TRBJ2-5,CASSFSSWGGQETQYF,TGTGCCAGCAGCTTTAGTTCTTGGGGGGGACAAGAGACCCAGTACTTC
-,TRBV28,-,TRBJ1-5,CASSLRRGPQPQHF,TGTGCCAGCAGTTTAAGAAGGGGTCCTCAGCCCCAGCATTTT
-,TRBV4-1,-,TRBJ2-1,CASSQEARLDNEQFF,TGCGCCAGCAGCCAAGAGGCTAGACTAGACAATGAGCAGTTCTTC
many,TRBV3-1/TRBV3-2,TRBD2,TRBJ2-2,CASRSGLAGTGELFF,TGTGCCAGCAGATCTGGACTAGCGGGGACCGGGGAGCTGTTTTTT
-,TRBV2,-,TRBJ1-4,CASSEARRFEKLFF,TGTGCCAGCAGTGAAGCTAGGAGATTCGAAAAACTGTTTTTT
once,TRBV29-1,TRBD2,TRBJ2-1,CSVVRGGANNEQFF,TGCAGCGTTGTTCGCGGGGGGGCCAACAATGAGCAGTTCTTC
-,TRBV15,-,TRBJ2-3,CATSRGSRHTDTQYF,TGTGCCACCAGCAGAGGCAGTAGACACACAGATACGCAGTATTTT
many,TRBV9,-,TRBJ2-3,CASSPRDWSTDTQYF,TGTGCCAGCAGTCCCCGGGACTGGAGCACAGATACGCAGTATTTT
-,TRBV19,TRBD2,TRBJ2-2,CASRPGLANTGELFF,TGTGCCAGTAGGCCGGGACTAGCGAACACCGGGGAGCTGTTTTTT
-,TRBV30,-,TRBJ1-1,CAWSGGGPEAFF,TGTGCCTGGTCGGGTGGGGGCCCTGAAGCTTTCTTT